This record concerns one TCR beta chain sequence. This specimen comes from a study of blood T cell repertoires in COVID-19. CDR3 length: 13 residues. Between the trimmed V and J ends, which lost 3 bases and 1 base, there was a span of 7 bases. Per the germline V gene, CDR1 is LNHDA and CDR2 is SQIVND (reference sequence). Libraries were prepared by immunoSEQ multiplex PCR; TCRdb keeps only in-frame clonotypes and omits some of them. The table records around 330,000 clones, less than 85% of them present only once. This clonotype was sampled from a young woman who had been exposed to COVID-19. The chain carries TRBV19 and TRBJ2-7; D call uncertain. Sequencing used PBMCs or T cells enriched from blood (not recorded which). In nucleotides, the CDR3 is TGTGCCAGTAGTATGGGCAGTTCCTACGAGCAGTACTTC. Translation: CASSMGSSYEQYF.